A selection of T cell receptor beta chains follows, all from one sample in a study. TCRdb analysed the RT-PCR reads with MiXCR anew, one entry per CDR3 protein. The profile shows around 700,000 distinct CDR3 sequences, 14% of them singletons. The sample comprised memory CD4+ T cells from blood. The receptors here all came from a female donor in good health, serving as a healthy control. Both conserved end residues are part of each CDR3. The order of the fields is CDR3 protein, CDR3 DNA, J gene, clone size, D gene, V gene. D genes are given only for firm matches. Part of the rows lack a size; the others show once, few, many or a class for expanded clones.

CASTLLRGQMNTEAFF,TGTGCCAGCACCCTACTCAGGGGGCAGATGAACACTGAAGCTTTCTTT,TRBJ1-1,.,TRBD1,TRBV5-6
CSVDIVGSNIQYF,TGCAGCGTTGATATAGTGGGGTCAAACATTCAGTACTTC,TRBJ2-4,many,.,TRBV29-1
CSALGRTYNEQFF,TGCAGTGCTCTCGGGAGAACCTACAATGAGCAGTTCTTC,TRBJ2-1,few,.,TRBV20-1
CASSSAGETYNEQFF,TGCGCCAGCAGCTCGGCTGGGGAGACCTACAATGAGCAGTTCTTC,TRBJ2-1,many,.,TRBV5-1
CAIRTSGSDDTQYF,TGTGCCATCAGGACTAGCGGGAGTGACGATACGCAGTATTTT,TRBJ2-3,few,TRBD2,TRBV10-3
CASSPHDGSSNQPQHF,TGTGCCAGCAGTCCCCACGACGGTAGCAGCAATCAGCCCCAGCATTTT,TRBJ1-5,many,.,TRBV12-3/TRBV12-4
CATGGGNQPQHF,TGTGCCACCGGGGGGGGCAATCAGCCCCAGCATTTT,TRBJ1-5,few,.,TRBV6-5
CASSLALPQETQYF,TGCGCCAGCAGCTTGGCCCTCCCCCAAGAGACCCAGTACTTC,TRBJ2-5,many,.,TRBV5-1
CASSPDTYSTNEKLFF,TGTGCCAGCAGCCCGGACACTTACTCAACTAATGAAAAACTGTTTTTT,TRBJ1-4,.,.,TRBV7-2
CSAIFRPSNQPQHF,TGCAGTGCTATTTTCCGTCCAAGCAATCAGCCCCAGCATTTT,TRBJ1-5,.,.,TRBV20-1
CSASPGYYNEQFF,TGCAGTGCTAGTCCAGGATACTACAATGAGCAGTTCTTC,TRBJ2-1,.,.,TRBV20-1
CSAGDYGQSYNSPLHF,TGCAGTGCCGGCGACTACGGACAGAGCTATAATTCACCCCTCCACTTT,TRBJ1-6,few,.,TRBV20-1
CASSSTDSNQPQHF,TGTGCCAGCAGTTCGACGGATAGCAATCAGCCCCAGCATTTT,TRBJ1-5,many,.,TRBV12-3/TRBV12-4
CASSPPGGSWNEQFF,TGTGCCAGCTCACCACCCGGGGGGTCATGGAATGAGCAGTTCTTC,TRBJ2-1,.,TRBD2,TRBV18
CASSYLGGSFGEQYF,TGTGCCAGCAGTTACCTCGGCGGGAGTTTCGGCGAGCAGTACTTC,TRBJ2-7,few,TRBD2,TRBV6-2/TRBV6-3